Listed below are T cell receptor beta chains from one sample, sequenced in a study of blood T cell repertoires in COVID-19. Assay: immunoSEQ multiplex PCR; the TCRdb copy retains only in-frame clones and omits some. The sample lists about 13,000 clones, 83% occurring once. Specimen: peripheral blood. All receptors derive from a middle-aged man with active or convalescent COVID-19. Both conserved end residues are part of each CDR3. The D gene is left open where the match is weak. For some rows the clone size is stated as once, few or many, or as a class when expanded; others skip it.

j_call: TRBJ2-2; v_call: TRBV4-1; clone_size: .; d_call: .; cdr3_aa: CASSQERGNTGELFF; cdr3_nt: TGCGCCAGCAGCCAAGAGCGCGGGAACACCGGGGAGCTGTTTTTT
j_call: TRBJ2-2; v_call: TRBV19; clone_size: few; d_call: .; cdr3_aa: CASSIVGGAITGELFF; cdr3_nt: TGTGCCAGTAGTATAGTTGGGGGGGCGATCACCGGGGAGCTGTTTTTT
j_call: TRBJ2-1; v_call: TRBV6-6; clone_size: few; d_call: TRBD1; cdr3_aa: CASTPWTGNNEQFF; cdr3_nt: TGTGCCAGCACCCCATGGACAGGGAACAATGAGCAGTTCTTC
j_call: TRBJ1-6; v_call: TRBV12-3/TRBV12-4; clone_size: .; d_call: .; cdr3_aa: CASSFQSNSPLHF; cdr3_nt: TGTGCCAGCAGTTTTCAGTCGAATTCACCCCTCCACTTT
j_call: TRBJ1-5; v_call: TRBV19; clone_size: few; d_call: .; cdr3_aa: CASSIQGSSNQPQHF; cdr3_nt: TGTGCCAGTAGTATTCAGGGCTCTAGCAATCAGCCCCAGCATTTT
j_call: TRBJ2-1; v_call: TRBV9; clone_size: .; d_call: TRBD2; cdr3_aa: CASTRAGEMVEQFF; cdr3_nt: TGTGCCAGCACCCGGGCGGGAGAAATGGTTGAGCAGTTCTTC
j_call: TRBJ2-2; v_call: TRBV2; clone_size: .; d_call: TRBD2; cdr3_aa: CASSEGTSDLRGTGELFF; cdr3_nt: TGTGCCAGCAGTGAAGGGACTAGCGACTTAAGGGGCACCGGGGAGCTGTTTTTT
j_call: TRBJ2-7; v_call: TRBV5-6; clone_size: .; d_call: TRBD1; cdr3_aa: CASSPGQGLSYEQYF; cdr3_nt: TGTGCCAGCAGCCCGGGACAGGGACTATCCTACGAGCAGTACTTC
j_call: TRBJ2-3; v_call: TRBV7-3; clone_size: .; d_call: TRBD2; cdr3_aa: CASSLTGGTSGRFGTQYF; cdr3_nt: TGTGCCAGCAGCTTAACGGGGGGGACTAGCGGGAGGTTCGGTACGCAGTATTTT
j_call: TRBJ1-1; v_call: TRBV19; clone_size: .; d_call: .; cdr3_aa: CASSIVVGTEAFF; cdr3_nt: TGTGCCAGTAGTATAGTGGTCGGGACTGAAGCTTTCTTT
j_call: TRBJ1-3; v_call: TRBV19; clone_size: .; d_call: .; cdr3_aa: CASTGGYGRSGNTIYF; cdr3_nt: TGTGCCAGCACCGGCGGGTACGGCCGCTCTGGAAACACCATATATTTT
j_call: TRBJ2-6; v_call: TRBV7-3; clone_size: .; d_call: TRBD1; cdr3_aa: CASSPGTAISGANVLTF; cdr3_nt: TGTGCCAGCAGCCCCGGGACAGCCATCTCTGGGGCCAACGTCCTGACTTTC
j_call: TRBJ2-1; v_call: TRBV29-1; clone_size: .; d_call: TRBD2; cdr3_aa: CSVKLAGGHNEQFF; cdr3_nt: TGCAGCGTCAAACTAGCGGGAGGGCACAATGAGCAGTTCTTC
j_call: TRBJ2-1; v_call: TRBV19; clone_size: .; d_call: TRBD2; cdr3_aa: CASSTTTSGSFDEQFF; cdr3_nt: TGTGCCAGTAGTACTACAACTAGCGGGAGCTTCGATGAGCAGTTCTTC
j_call: TRBJ2-1; v_call: TRBV2; clone_size: .; d_call: TRBD1; cdr3_aa: CASSFSGTENNEQFF; cdr3_nt: TGTGCCAGCAGTTTCTCCGGGACAGAGAACAATGAGCAGTTCTTC
j_call: TRBJ2-7; v_call: TRBV7-2; clone_size: few; d_call: TRBD2; cdr3_aa: CASSRTVGTTGGSYEQYF; cdr3_nt: TGTGCCAGCAGCCGGACCGTTGGGACCACGGGAGGCTCCTACGAGCAGTACTTC
j_call: TRBJ1-1; v_call: TRBV19; clone_size: .; d_call: .; cdr3_aa: CASSQGLNSEAFF; cdr3_nt: TGTGCCAGTAGTCAGGGATTAAACAGTGAAGCTTTCTTT
j_call: TRBJ1-2; v_call: TRBV24-1; clone_size: .; d_call: .; cdr3_aa: CATSDPRSGYGGYTF; cdr3_nt: TGTGCCACCAGTGATCCCCGATCAGGGTACGGTGGCTACACCTTC
j_call: TRBJ2-7; v_call: TRBV11-2; clone_size: .; d_call: .; cdr3_aa: CASHLGAGGGYNEQYF; cdr3_nt: TGTGCCAGCCACCTCGGGGCAGGGGGAGGTTACAACGAGCAGTACTTC
j_call: TRBJ2-7; v_call: TRBV5-5; clone_size: few; d_call: TRBD1; cdr3_aa: CASSFGQGPSEQYF; cdr3_nt: TGTGCCAGCAGTTTCGGACAGGGACCGAGCGAGCAGTACTTC
j_call: TRBJ1-6; v_call: TRBV5-1; clone_size: .; d_call: TRBD1; cdr3_aa: CASSLAGTGRSPLHF; cdr3_nt: TGCGCCAGCAGCTTGGCCGGGACAGGGAGGTCACCCCTCCACTTT
j_call: TRBJ2-1; v_call: TRBV9; clone_size: .; d_call: TRBD1; cdr3_aa: CASSPFPGTVNNEQFF; cdr3_nt: TGTGCCAGCAGCCCCTTTCCCGGGACAGTAAACAATGAGCAGTTCTTC
j_call: TRBJ2-1; v_call: TRBV6-1; clone_size: .; d_call: .; cdr3_aa: CASSGAGGLGVDNEQFF; cdr3_nt: TGTGCCAGCAGTGGAGCGGGCGGCCTCGGGGTTGACAATGAGCAGTTCTTC
j_call: TRBJ1-3; v_call: TRBV21-1; clone_size: .; d_call: .; cdr3_aa: CASSKAEQGALGSGNTIYF; cdr3_nt: TGTGCCAGCAGCAAAGCGGAACAGGGGGCGCTGGGCTCTGGAAACACCATATATTTT
j_call: TRBJ1-1; v_call: TRBV7-9; clone_size: .; d_call: .; cdr3_aa: CASSRQDGVAEAFF; cdr3_nt: TGTGCCAGCAGCAGACAGGACGGCGTCGCTGAAGCTTTCTTT
j_call: TRBJ2-5; v_call: TRBV15; clone_size: .; d_call: .; cdr3_aa: CATSRDIGGQETQYF; cdr3_nt: TGTGCCACCAGCAGAGATATAGGGGGCCAAGAGACCCAGTACTTC
j_call: TRBJ1-6; v_call: TRBV2; clone_size: once; d_call: TRBD1; cdr3_aa: CASSVNRGNSPLHF; cdr3_nt: TGTGCCAGCAGTGTCAACAGGGGTAATTCACCCCTCCACTTT
j_call: TRBJ2-5; v_call: TRBV11-3; clone_size: .; d_call: TRBD1; cdr3_aa: CASSSGQGAETQYF; cdr3_nt: TGTGCCAGCAGCTCGGGACAGGGGGCGGAGACCCAGTACTTC
j_call: TRBJ1-1; v_call: TRBV15; clone_size: .; d_call: .; cdr3_aa: CATSRGGLETGKAFF; cdr3_nt: TGTGCCACCAGCAGAGGAGGCCTAGAGACGGGAAAAGCTTTCTTT
j_call: TRBJ2-5; v_call: TRBV24-1; clone_size: .; d_call: .; cdr3_aa: CATQHGQETQYF; cdr3_nt: TGTGCCACCCAGCATGGGCAGGAGACCCAGTACTTC
j_call: TRBJ2-5; v_call: TRBV27; clone_size: .; d_call: TRBD2; cdr3_aa: CASSYRLAGLETQYF; cdr3_nt: TGTGCCAGCAGTTACAGACTAGCGGGGCTGGAGACCCAGTACTTC
j_call: TRBJ2-1; v_call: TRBV9; clone_size: few; d_call: TRBD2; cdr3_aa: CASRRGREGLVNEQFF; cdr3_nt: TGTGCCAGCAGAAGGGGTCGGGAGGGCCTAGTGAATGAGCAGTTCTTC
j_call: TRBJ2-3; v_call: TRBV2; clone_size: .; d_call: .; cdr3_aa: CASSEARDTQYF; cdr3_nt: TGTGCCAGCAGTGAAGCGCGAGATACGCAGTATTTT
j_call: TRBJ2-7; v_call: TRBV6-2/TRBV6-3; clone_size: once; d_call: .; cdr3_aa: CASSLRWVNYEQYF; cdr3_nt: TGTGCCAGCAGTTTGAGGTGGGTGAACTACGAGCAGTACTTC
j_call: TRBJ2-1; v_call: TRBV7-3; clone_size: .; d_call: TRBD2; cdr3_aa: CASSSPAAGGESSYNEQFF; cdr3_nt: TGTGCCAGCAGCTCCCCGGCAGCGGGGGGCGAGAGCTCCTACAATGAGCAGTTCTTC
j_call: TRBJ2-2; v_call: TRBV27; clone_size: .; d_call: TRBD1; cdr3_aa: CASTDTGGNKIAGELFF; cdr3_nt: TGTGCCAGCACCGATACAGGGGGCAATAAAATCGCCGGGGAGCTGTTTTTT
j_call: TRBJ2-7; v_call: TRBV19; clone_size: .; d_call: TRBD2; cdr3_aa: CASRRGGSHSSYEQYF; cdr3_nt: TGTGCCAGTAGGCGCGGGGGAAGTCACAGCTCCTACGAGCAGTACTTC
j_call: TRBJ2-3; v_call: TRBV6-5; clone_size: few; d_call: TRBD1; cdr3_aa: CASTRDRGMDTQYF; cdr3_nt: TGTGCCAGCACGAGGGACAGGGGAATGGATACGCAGTATTTT
j_call: TRBJ2-3; v_call: TRBV6-5; clone_size: .; d_call: .; cdr3_aa: CASRSEKDYSQYF; cdr3_nt: TGTGCCAGCAGGTCAGAGAAGGACTACTCGCAGTATTTT
j_call: TRBJ2-7; v_call: TRBV9; clone_size: .; d_call: TRBD2; cdr3_aa: CASSVGEGLANHEQYF; cdr3_nt: TGTGCCAGCAGCGTAGGGGAGGGACTAGCGAACCACGAGCAGTACTTC
j_call: TRBJ2-7; v_call: TRBV24-1; clone_size: .; d_call: .; cdr3_aa: CATSDSGRSYEQYF; cdr3_nt: TGTGCCACCAGTGATAGCGGAAGGTCCTACGAGCAGTACTTC
j_call: TRBJ1-3; v_call: TRBV28; clone_size: .; d_call: TRBD1; cdr3_aa: CASSTPDRVSGNTIYF; cdr3_nt: TGTGCCAGCAGTACTCCGGACAGGGTCTCTGGAAACACCATATATTTT
j_call: TRBJ2-1; v_call: TRBV28; clone_size: .; d_call: TRBD1; cdr3_aa: CASRIQGLYNEQFF; cdr3_nt: TGTGCCAGCAGGATACAGGGGCTCTACAATGAGCAGTTCTTC